The 9 T cell receptor beta chains below were found in one sample sequenced in a study of T cells in Graves' hyperthyroidism and ophthalmopathy. The investigators amplified TCR beta CDR3 regions from RNA transcripts. First-round RT-PCR of the TCR CDR3 relied on the HTBI primer set. Using its own MiXCR run on the multiplex PCR reads, TCRdb lists one record per CDR3 protein. This table has approximately 530,000 distinct CDR3 sequences, over 15% appearing once. The sample comprised blood. Source of these receptors: a woman between 18 and 29 years old with Graves' hyperthyroidism.

This clonotype occurred a few times. This sequence joins TRBV28 and TRBJ1-4, with D possibly being TRBD1 (5 bases). Trimming removed 11 bases at V and 4 bases at J, with 23 bases between. CDR3 length: 16 residues. Germline CDR1 and CDR2: MDHEN and SYDVKM. The DNA of the CDR3 is TGTGCCTCCAGGAGGCCATCTCTAGGGGATAATGAAAAACTGTTTTTT. Amino acids: CASRRPSLGDNEKLFF.

CDR3 protein: CASTYGTAGNTIYF. Here the CDR3 DNA reads TGTGCCAGCACCTACGGGACAGCCGGGAACACCATATATTTT. V gene TRBV7-2 combines with J gene TRBJ1-3, with 7 bases fitting TRBD1. Germline CDR1 and CDR2: SGHTA and FQGNSA. The ends lost 7 bases at V and 7 bases at J; junction bases unmatched: 10. The CDR3 extends over 14 amino acids.

This clonotype has only a few counts. V usage is TRBV10-1 and J usage is TRBJ1-1, with unresolved D. The V end was cut by 2 bases, the J end by 4 bases, with 14 bases between. The CDR3 length is 15 residues. From germline, CDR1 is WNHNN and CDR2 SYGVQD (reference sequence). CDR3 region: CASSERFEGVTEAFF. CDR3 in DNA: TGCGCCAGCAGTGAGAGGTTCGAGGGAGTCACTGAAGCTTTCTTT.

This clonotype was counted only a few times. This sequence joins TRBV5-6 and TRBJ2-4; D possibly matches TRBD1 or TRBD2 (6 bases each). Trimming removed 3 bases at V and 7 bases at J, with 11 bases between. Germline CDR1 and CDR2: SGHDT and YYEEEE. The CDR3 has 13 amino acids. CDR3 sequence: CASSSLGGNIQYF. CDR3 nucleotides: TGTGCCAGCAGCTCATTAGGGGGGAACATTCAGTACTTC. The whole variable domain, remainder taken from reference TRBV5-6 and TRBJ2-4, is DAGVTQSPTHLIKTRGQQVTLRCSPKSGHDTVSWYQQALGQGPQFIFQYYEEEERQRGNFPDRFSGHQFPNYSSELNVNALLLGDSALYLCASSSLGGNIQYFGAGTRLSVL.

This clonotype was observed a few times. The J gene is TRBJ1-1, the V gene TRBV12-3 or TRBV12-4, with TRBD1 matching 8 bases. CDR3 length equals 15 residues. J gave up 5 bases and V 7 bases, and 12 bases lay outside the gene matches. The CDR3 coding sequence is TGTGCCAGCACGAAGGGGGACAGGAGGGGAACTGAAGCTTTCTTT. This gives the protein CASTKGDRRGTEAFF.

This clonotype was found many times. CDR3 protein: CASSIASELSYEQYF. The CDR3 coding sequence is TGCGCCAGCAGCATAGCTAGCGAACTAAGCTACGAGCAGTACTTC. This sequence joins TRBV4-1 and TRBJ2-7, with D perhaps TRBD2 (6 bases). Trimming shortened V by 5 bases and J by 3 bases, and 17 bases separated the two germline ends. There are 15 residues in the CDR3. The germline CDR1 and CDR2 sequences are MGHRA and YSYEKL.

In this sample, this clonotype turned up many times. The chain has TRBV11-3 and TRBJ2-7, with D possibly TRBD1 on 6 matching bases. This CDR3 comprises 15 residues. Trimming cost V 5 bases and J 2 bases, with 16 bases left between them. Germline CDR1 reads SGHNT; CDR2 reads YENEEA. The CDR3 loop reads CASSPRTDRAYEQYF. The CDR3 bases are TGTGCCAGCAGCCCGCGGACAGACAGAGCCTACGAGCAGTACTTC.

The chain combines TRBV4-1 with TRBJ2-2; TRBD2 agrees at 12 bases. This CDR3 has 18 residues. V gave up 3 bases and J gave up 5 bases; unmatched junction bases: 10. Germline V lookup: CDR1 MGHRA, CDR2 YSYEKL. This chain's CDR3 is CASSHAVLAGGPTGELFF. The CDR3 DNA follows: TGCGCCAGCAGCCACGCAGTCCTAGCGGGAGGGCCAACCGGGGAGCTGTTTTTT.

A few counts support this clonotype. The chain uses TRBV19 and TRBJ1-1, with TRBD1 identical over 9 bases. Germline-derived CDR1 and CDR2 are LNHDA and SQIVND (reference sequence). This CDR3 contains 18 residues. J lost 5 bases, V lost 7 bases, and 20 bases had no gene match. The CDR3, as DNA: TGTGCCAGTACCTCATACCCCATGGCGGGGACAGGGTGGACTGAAGCTTTCTTT. Protein product: CASTSYPMAGTGWTEAFF.